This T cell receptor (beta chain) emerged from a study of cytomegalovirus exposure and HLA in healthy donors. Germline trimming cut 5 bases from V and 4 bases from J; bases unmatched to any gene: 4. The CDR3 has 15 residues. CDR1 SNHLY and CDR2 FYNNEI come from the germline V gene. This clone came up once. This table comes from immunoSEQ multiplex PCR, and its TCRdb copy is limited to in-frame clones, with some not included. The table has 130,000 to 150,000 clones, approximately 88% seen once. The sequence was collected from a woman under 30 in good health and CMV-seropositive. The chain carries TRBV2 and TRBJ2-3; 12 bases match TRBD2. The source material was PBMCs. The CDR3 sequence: CASSPTSGSSDTQYF. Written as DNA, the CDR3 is TGTGCCAGCAGTCCGACTAGCGGGAGCTCAGATACGCAGTATTTT.